This T cell receptor (beta chain) was found in a study of cytotoxic CD8 clonotypes in ibrutinib-treated CLL. In the study overall: Of the patients, over ten were relapsed/refractory, about 15 treatment-naive and around 17 IGHV unmutated. A mean of around 260,000 productive templates and 85,000 to 95,000 productive rearrangements was obtained per sample.

This CDR3 comprises 16 residues. Germline trimming cut 10 bases from V and 6 bases from J; bases unmatched to any gene: 19. Germline CDR1 reads SNHLY; CDR2 reads FYNNEI. The protocol was immunoSEQ multiplex PCR, while the TCRdb copy is restricted to in-frame clones and leaves out a portion. The data show 150,000 to 200,000 clones, around 72% seen once. This rearrangement joins TRBV2 to TRBJ2-7; TRBD1 matches 9 bases. The sample consisted of PBMCs, taken after 24 months of ibrutinib treatment. The sequence was obtained from a human donor with chronic lymphocytic leukemia. The CDR3 DNA reads as TGTGCCACCCTGGCCGGTCCGGGACAGGGAGTCGGCGAGCAGTACTTC. This encodes CATLAGPGQGVGEQYF.